The clone carrying this TCR beta chain has just one count. Its antigen is not identified. Following extraction, RNA underwent reverse transcription to cDNA, which served as the sequencing template. Clones were read by immunoSEQ multiplex PCR, and TCRdb kept only the in-frame ones, dropping some. The sample lists 95,000 to 120,000 clones, 50% to 65% seen once, with under 3.5% in the top ten. Treatment of the sample: oral pan-JAK inhibitor, 5-10 mg twice daily. CD4+ and CD8+ T cells were sorted from PBMCs. These data come from a study of CD8+ T cells in alopecia areata. Findings of the study overall: Clarity of TCR sharing across patients fell short of that in mice, possibly HLA-related.

J gave up 2 bases and V 1 base, and 2 bases lay outside the gene matches. CDR1 is SEHNR, CDR2 FQNEAQ, per germline (reference sequence). The CDR3 has 15 residues. The receptor comes from a human donor with alopecia areata. Here the sequenced sample was CD4+ T cells sorted from blood, taken at week 24, from a patient treated with tofacitinib. This chain links TRBV7-9 with TRBJ2-5; 9 bases are shared with TRBD2. Written as DNA, the CDR3 is TGTGCCAGCAGCTTAGATCTAGCGGGGCAAGAGACCCAGTACTTC. Translation gives CASSLDLAGQETQYF.